This TCR beta chain appears in the sequencing data of a study of T cells in women clearing cervical HPV infection (dated by TCRdb to the late 2010s). Concerning the study at large: Cases were about two dozen women with histologically confirmed HPV16-related CIN3 or worse, including a couple of invasive cancers. Controls were 25 women whose single incident HPV16 infection cleared within 12 months without precancer or cancer developing. Blood from cases was collected at the visit where the lesion was first found, while blood from controls was collected once the infection could no longer be detected. Among cases, blood sampling occurred a median of about 150 days after lesion detection, with an interquartile range of 90 to 200 days. Because only a few women had HLA typing data, the possibility that HLA type acted as a confounder could not be ruled out. Nested within Costa Rica's Guanacaste HPV Natural History Study, an exploratory proof-of-principle case-control study compared TCR repertoires across cervical HPV16 outcomes. Cases and controls were matched on age within five years and on year of sample collection. Cases had a median age of almost 35 years and controls had a median age of 38, with no significant differences in baseline characteristics. The parent cohort enrolled around 9,800 women aged 18 or older in Guanacaste, Costa Rica, during about 1993 to 1994 and followed them for roughly seven years. Five blinded duplicates per group were added as quality controls, so that around 60 samples were obtained: roughly 50 participants and 10 replicates. The paper's findings and limits, for the study overall: Because of the cross-sectional design, the study could not determine whether the associations came before infection or resulted from infection, and neither effector/memory subsets nor HPV-specific T cells were isolated. Significantly higher TCR repertoire richness was observed in CIN3+ cases than in controls across sequencing depths, whereas no difference in evenness was found. Cases were distinguished from controls with an estimated AUC of approximately 0.8 by random forest classifiers combining richness and V gene abundances. T-cell numbers per sample were unknown, so richness differences could reflect varying T-cell content rather than repertoire biology. TRBV6-7 relative abundance was lower in cases than in controls (around 0.11% versus 0.15%; Bonferroni P = 0.0008).

TCR beta CDR3 regions were amplified by multiplex PCR using the immunoSEQ assay from an average of about 1,200 ng genomic DNA per sample. To correct primer bias, the assay used a complete synthetic TCR repertoire to set an amplification baseline. Amplicons were sequenced on the Illumina platform. Concerning the study's data processing: Sequences were error-corrected by clustering with frequency ratios and a modified nearest-neighbor algorithm and were then analyzed in the immunoSEQ Analyzer with IMGT gene definitions. TCR richness and evenness were averaged over 20 rarefaction repeats at each rarefaction depth, excluding samples with fewer sequences than the depth. Wilcoxon rank sum tests with FDR correction were used to compare V, D and J gene relative abundances between the groups. For the blinded duplicates, the intraclass correlation was approximately 96% for TCR richness and averaged approximately 76% across around 66 gene segments. Held by TCRdb, this immuneACCESS table contains in-frame sequences only and omits some clones. Under half of the omission traces to an unresolved V gene where checked; the cause of the rest is unknown. D and trimming were read from the DNA, whereas the V and J calls and clone size are those reported in that table. This sample's records show some 30,000 clones. The top ten constitute under 10% of the sample.

Every participant had a single incident cervical HPV16 infection, and women with prevalent HPV16 infections were excluded. Cervical HPV DNA was detected with MY09/MY11 PCR, and genotyping was done with dot-blot hybridization. Around 15 mL of heparinized blood were centrifuged, and the buffy coat was aliquoted, frozen at -30°C, then stored at -80°C. QIAGEN kits were used to extract genomic DNA from buffy coat specimens. The germline V gene provides CDR1 MDHEN and CDR2 SYDVKM. Counted from cysteine to phenylalanine, this CDR3 has 16 amino acids. Of the CDR3's DNA, 39 bases were read; they are in frame from base 1. The V end gives up 6 bases and the J end 6 bases, leaving 11 bases in the junction not matched to a gene. Worth noting for this clone: Its antigen is unknown. The read terminates 3 residues before the CDR3 end, so the remaining end is supplied by the germline J gene.

The sequence was obtained from a woman between 18 and 75 years old with a cervical HPV16 infection that either progressed to CIN3+ or cleared (not recorded which). Sample: blood buffy coat. The chain is assembled from TRBV28 and TRBJ2-2, with 9 central nucleotides matching TRBD2. The CDR3 DNA, read in part, is TGTGCCAGCAGCTCCCGAGGTAGCGGGAGCCCCGGGGAG. Protein translation: CASSSRGSGSPGE. The complete CDR3 protein is CASSSRGSGSPGELFF.